This TCR beta chain comes out of a study of cytotoxic CD8 clonotypes in ibrutinib-treated CLL. Study in general: Results showed some 25 partial and 2 complete responses; following median 68 months, approximately 14 remained remitted, around twelve advanced.

Only in-frame clones appear in the TCRdb table, and some are missing; sequencing was by immunoSEQ multiplex PCR. Seen here are some 24,000 clones, about 78% observed once, and the top ten hold under 9.5%. The sequence came from a human donor with chronic lymphocytic leukemia. The source was PBMCs, collected before ibrutinib treatment.

The CDR3 sequence: CASRSPRWEETQYF. The DNA of the CDR3 is TGTGCCAGCAGATCCCCTCGGTGGGAAGAGACCCAGTACTTC. The genes are TRBV27 and TRBJ2-5; D is undetermined. V was pared by 6 bases and J by 3 bases, with 14 bases between. CDR3 size: 14 residues. Germline lookup yields CDR1 MNHEY and CDR2 SMNVEV (reference sequence).